This T cell receptor (beta chain) appears in the sequencing data of a study of blood T cell repertoires in COVID-19. About the study: Samples of COVID-19 (acute and convalescent) were obtained from the United States, Italy and Spain. Sample material is recorded as cDNA or gDNA derived from T cells, B-cell-depleted T cells, or PBMCs.

This CDR3 has 13 amino acids. Germline CDR1 LGHNA, CDR2 YNFKEQ. V lost 4 bases and J lost 8, with 14 bases in between. In the source study's methods: Nucleated cell number was recorded as an estimate derived from reference gene primer amplification. Profiling relied on immunoSEQ multiplex PCR, and the TCRdb table lists in-frame clones only, not all of them. That table gives V, J and clone size, and the DNA gave D and trimming. Here the sample spans tens of thousands of clones, 70% to 90% being singletons. The origin of this receptor is a man between 65 and 80 years old with acute or convalescent COVID-19. The chain couples TRBV4-2 to TRBJ1-2; TRBD1 is a possible D gene (6 bases). Material: peripheral blood. CDR3 nucleotide sequence: TGTGCCAGCAGCCTCTCAGGGGTGTGGGGCTACACCTTC. This translates into CASSLSGVWGYTF.